This T cell receptor (beta chain) comes out of a study of cytomegalovirus exposure and HLA in healthy donors. Findings of the study overall: Later work associated fewer than 20,000 TCR beta sequences with HLA alleles at 0.05 false discovery rate. Only CMV serostatus was available as immune exposure information. Common viral pathogens (according to a later analysis) appeared linked to several of the most significant clusters. A prior analysis recorded that most TCR beta V segments were productive about 90% or about 30% of the time.

V gave up 2 bases and J gave up 5 bases, with 9 bases separating them. This CDR3 has 14 amino acids. From germline, CDR1 is KGHSH and CDR2 LQKENI. Note on this clone: The antigen remains unidentified.

The primer mix had 60 Vbeta and 13 Jbeta primers. Assay used: immunoSEQ multiplex PCR; TCRdb lists only in-frame clones, some missing. The sample lists about 160,000 clones; approximately 77% were seen once. The rearrangement links TRBV18 to TRBJ1-4; no clear D gene. Sequencing was carried out using PBMCs. This receptor was identified in a man aged 30-40 years in good health and CMV-seropositive. The CDR3 DNA reads TGTGCCAGCTCACCAAACAGACGAAATGAAAAACTGTTTTTT. This translates into CASSPNRRNEKLFF.